These T cell receptor beta chains were read from a single sample in a study of patients and donors after allogeneic stem cell transplantation. TCRdb ran MiXCR on the RT-PCR reads and lists one entry per CDR3 protein. Among hundreds of thousands of distinct CDR3 sequences, under 20% were seen once, and the ten largest hold less than 8.5%. Sequenced sample: blood, either unsorted or a sorted T cell fraction (not recorded which). Every receptor here comes from a human donor who was either an allogeneic HSCT recipient or a stem cell or donor lymphocyte infusion donor (not recorded which). It is not recorded whose cells these are; they may come from a transplant donor. Each CDR3 is given with its conserved first and last residue. A D gene is named only where the DNA matches it firmly. Rows give clone size only sometimes, using once, few, many, or a class for an expanded clone.

abundance,v_gene,d_gene,j_gene,CDR3nt,CDR3aa
few,TRBV6-5,.,TRBJ1-4,TGTGCCAGCAGTTACTCGCAGGGTAACGAAAAACTGTTTTTT,CASSYSQGNEKLFF
.,TRBV6-2/TRBV6-3,TRBD1,TRBJ2-1,TGTGCCAGCAGAAAGTCAGGGGGCGCTGGGTTCTACAATGAGCAGTTCTTC,CASRKSGGAGFYNEQFF
.,TRBV2,TRBD2,TRBJ2-7,TGTGCCAGCAGTGTGGCGGGAGTGGGATACGAGCAGTACTTC,CASSVAGVGYEQYF
.,TRBV6-2/TRBV6-3,TRBD1,TRBJ1-3,TGTGCCAGCAGATCCGCTGCCGGGACAGGCTTCTCTGGAAACACCATATATTTT,CASRSAAGTGFSGNTIYF
few,TRBV11-3,.,TRBJ2-2,TGTGCCAGCAGCTTACGGGGGAGGACCGGGGAGCTGTTTTTT,CASSLRGRTGELFF
few,TRBV20-1,TRBD1,TRBJ1-4,TGCAGTGCTCCAAGGCCGGGACAGGGAGAAAAACTGTTTTTT,CSAPRPGQGEKLFF
few,TRBV7-2,.,TRBJ2-2,TGTGCCAGCAGCTTAAGTGGCAGGGGAAACACCGGGGAGCTGTTTTTT,CASSLSGRGNTGELFF
once,TRBV11-3,.,TRBJ1-2,TGTGCCAGCAGCCGGGACACCAGGAAACGGGGCTACACCTTC,CASSRDTRKRGYTF
many,TRBV21-1,.,TRBJ2-7,TGTGCCAGCAGCAGAGGGAGGGGCTCCTACGAGCAGTACTTC,CASSRGRGSYEQYF
.,TRBV29-1,.,TRBJ2-7,TGCAGCGTTGTGGTACAGGGCCACGGGGAGCAGTACTTC,CSVVVQGHGEQYF
.,TRBV6-1,.,TRBJ2-6,TGTGCCAGCAGGGATTTCAGGGCTGGGGCCAACGTCCTGACTTTC,CASRDFRAGANVLTF
.,TRBV15,.,TRBJ2-1,TGTGCCACCAGCAAAGGGGGGGGCTCCTACAATGAGCAGTTCTTC,CATSKGGGSYNEQFF
.,TRBV4-3,.,TRBJ1-2,TGCGCCAGCAGCCAAGCGGCGGGACTAGGGTATGGCTACACCTTC,CASSQAAGLGYGYTF
.,TRBV12-3/TRBV12-4,.,TRBJ2-7,TGTGCCAGCAGTTTAAAGGCAGGGAGCTCCTACGAGCAGTACTTC,CASSLKAGSSYEQYF
.,TRBV5-6,.,TRBJ1-5,TGTGCCAGCAGCTGGGCAGGGTTTGGGAGCAATCAGCCCCAGCATTTT,CASSWAGFGSNQPQHF
few,TRBV12-3/TRBV12-4,.,TRBJ2-1,TGTGCCAGCAGCAACACAGGGAGCTACAATGAGCAGTTCTTC,CASSNTGSYNEQFF
.,TRBV7-9,.,TRBJ2-7,TGTGCCAGCAGCGACAAGACCTACGAGCAGTACTTC,CASSDKTYEQYF